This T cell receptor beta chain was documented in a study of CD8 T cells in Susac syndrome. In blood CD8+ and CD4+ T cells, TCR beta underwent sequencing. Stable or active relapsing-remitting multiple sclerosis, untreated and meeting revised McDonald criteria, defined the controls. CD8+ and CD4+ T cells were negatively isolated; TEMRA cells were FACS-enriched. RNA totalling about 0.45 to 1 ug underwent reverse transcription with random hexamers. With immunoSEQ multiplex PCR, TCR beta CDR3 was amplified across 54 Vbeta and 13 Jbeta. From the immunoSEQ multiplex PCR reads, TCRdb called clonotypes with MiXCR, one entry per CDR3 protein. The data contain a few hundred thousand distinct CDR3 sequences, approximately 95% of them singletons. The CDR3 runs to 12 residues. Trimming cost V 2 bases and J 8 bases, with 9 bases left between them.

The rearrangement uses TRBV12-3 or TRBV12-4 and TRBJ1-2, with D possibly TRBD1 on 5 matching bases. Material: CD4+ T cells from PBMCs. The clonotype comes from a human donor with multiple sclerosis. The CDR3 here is CASSLQGWGYTF. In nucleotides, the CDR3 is TGTGCCAGCAGTTTACAGGGCTGGGGCTACACCTTC.